This T cell receptor beta chain was recorded in a study of CD8 T cells in ankylosing spondylitis. General study points: Among TCR beta sequences, a motif of eight highly homologous variants appeared characteristic of ankylosing spondylitis blood. Earlier studies detected some motif variants in reactive arthritis synovial fluid and blood. Within matched ankylosing spondylitis synovial fluid, disease-linked clones were reportedly significantly enriched. Peripheral blood samples showed relatively rare disease-linked clones, and these clones were CD8+.

This clonotype was seen more than once but under ten times. As yet, its antigen is unknown. Germline lookup yields CDR1 SQVTM and CDR2 ANQGSEA. CDR3 length: 12 residues. Deletions cut 6 bases from V and 4 bases from J, with 12 bases between. Generation of TCR beta libraries employed quantitative 5'-RACE incorporating molecular barcodes. TCRdb re-derived calls from the 5' RACE reads in MiXCR, one entry per CDR3 protein. The table records about 800,000 distinct CDR3 sequences, about 10% of them present only once. This sequence joins TRBV29-1 and TRBJ2-5; D assignment may be TRBD1 or TRBD2 (5 bases each). The TCR comes from a male donor with ankylosing spondylitis. The specimen sequenced was blood, either unsorted or a sorted T cell fraction (not recorded which). The CDR3 sequence is CSVGVYRETQYF. DNA of the CDR3: TGCAGCGTGGGGGTGTACAGAGAGACCCAGTACTTC.